These 20 T cell receptor beta chains were sequenced from one sample in a study of lymphopenia after photon versus proton radiotherapy. Libraries were prepared by immunoSEQ multiplex PCR; TCRdb keeps only in-frame clonotypes and omits some of them. Among roughly 25,000 clones listed, roughly 87% were seen once. The source material was peripheral blood, sampled from a patient treated with photon-based radiotherapy. These receptors were collected from a man in his forties or fifties with gastric cancer.

V usage is TRBV15 and J usage is TRBJ1-4, with TRBD1 matching 7 bases. The V and J ends lost 5 bases and 8 bases, in that order; junction bases with no gene match: 11. The CDR3 length is 15 residues. The germline V gene encodes CDR1 LNHNV and CDR2 YYDKDF (reference sequence). As DNA, the CDR3 is TGTGCCACCAGCGGAAATAGTCAGGGGGACGAAAAACTGTTTTTT. It is translated as CATSGNSQGDEKLFF.

This clone was recorded only once. The V and J genes are TRBV27 and TRBJ2-7; a possible D gene is TRBD1 (6 bases). There are 14 residues in the CDR3. Germline V gives CDR1 MNHEY, CDR2 SMNVEV (reference sequence). V was shortened by 4 bases and J by 3 bases, with 13 bases between the two germline ends. CDR3 sequence: CASSYQGSGYEQYF. In nucleotides, the CDR3 is TGTGCCAGCAGTTACCAGGGGTCCGGCTACGAGCAGTACTTC.

This chain links TRBV30 with TRBJ1-6; TRBD1 is a possible D gene (5 bases). The CDR3 extends over 15 amino acids. Germline CDR1 reads GTSNPN; CDR2 reads SVGIG (reference sequence). Trimming left V 0 bases short and J 9 bases short, with 15 bases between. The CDR3 DNA reads TGTGCCTGGAGTGTCCCGCAGCGGGGGGTTTCACCCCTCCACTTT. This encodes CAWSVPQRGVSPLHF.

This clone is categorized as medium-sized. Other DNA sequences in the sample encode the same CDR3. The chain couples TRBV19 to TRBJ2-3, with no clear D. The ends were cut back, 1 base at V and 0 bases at J, with 5 bases in the middle. CDR3 length equals 14 residues. Germline assignment: CDR1 LNHDA and CDR2 SQIVND (reference sequence). The CDR3: CASSIGGSTDTQYF. In DNA, the CDR3 is TGTGCCAGTAGTATAGGCGGCAGCACAGATACGCAGTATTTT. Filled out from reference TRBV19 and TRBJ2-3, the complete variable domain reads DGGITQSPKYLFRKEGQNVTLSCEQNLNHDAMYWYRQDPGQGLRLIYYSQIVNDFQKGDIAEGYSVSREKKESFPLTVTSAQKNPTAFYLCASSIGGSTDTQYFGPGTRLTVL.

The V gene is TRBV5-1, the J gene TRBJ2-3; D perhaps matches TRBD2 (6 bases). The CDR3 loop spans 17 amino acids. From germline, CDR1 is SGHRS and CDR2 YFSETQ. V lost 1 base to trimming and J lost 2 bases, with 17 bases between them. The DNA of the CDR3 is TGCGCCAGCAGCTTGTCCGCGGGACCAATTTCCACAGATACGCAGTATTTT. This sequence encodes CASSLSAGPISTDTQYF. Supplemented by reference TRBV5-1 and TRBJ2-3, the full variable domain reads KAGVTQTPRYLIKTRGQQVTLSCSPISGHRSVSWYQQTPGQGLQFLFEYFSETQRNKGNFPGRFSGRQFSNSRSEMNVSTLELGDSALYLCASSLSAGPISTDTQYFGPGTRLTVL.

The V gene is TRBV5-8, the J gene TRBJ2-7, with 8 positions matching TRBD1. The germline gives CDR1 SGHTS, CDR2 YDEGEE. CDR3 length: 17 amino acids. Trimming took 2 bases from V and 5 from J; bases not matched to a gene: 15. CDR3 nucleotide sequence: TGTGCCAGCAGCTTTAGGACAGGGACGACTGTGATAAACGAGCAGTACGTC. Protein product: CASSFRTGTTVINEQYV.

The chain recombines TRBV19 with TRBJ1-5; D gene unclear. Trimming removed 2 bases at V and 4 bases at J, with 9 bases between. The germline V gene has CDR1 LNHDA and CDR2 SQIVND (reference sequence). The CDR3 has 14 residues. Here the CDR3 DNA reads TGTGCCAGTAGTATAAGAGGAGGGAATCAGCCCCAGCATTTT. Amino acids: CASSIRGGNQPQHF.

The chain joins TRBV5-1 to TRBJ2-6; D possibly corresponds to TRBD2 (6 bases). This CDR3 is 18 amino acids long. Per the germline V gene, CDR1 is SGHRS and CDR2 is YFSETQ. Trimming shortened V by 1 base and J by 0 bases, and 14 bases separated the two germline ends. This CDR3 is CASSLTGTDYSGANVLTF. Here the CDR3 DNA reads TGCGCCAGCAGCTTGACCGGGACTGACTACTCTGGGGCCAACGTCCTGACTTTC.

This clone came up a few times. The V call is TRBV7-6, the J call TRBJ2-3; 7 bases match TRBD1. Germline V gene data show CDR1 as SGHVS and CDR2 as FNYEAQ. There are 13 residues in the CDR3. Unmatched junction bases numbered 6, after V lost 6 bases and J lost 6 bases. The chain's CDR3 is CASSKGARDTQYF. The CDR3 DNA sequence: TGTGCCAGCAGTAAGGGGGCGCGGGATACGCAGTATTTT.

The DNA for the CDR3 is TGTGCCAGCAGTTACCGGGGCTCCTACAATGAGCAGTTCTTC. Protein product: CASSYRGSYNEQFF. J is TRBJ2-1 and V is TRBV6-6; TRBD2 is a possible D gene (5 bases). Trimming removed 2 bases from V and 0 bases from J, with 5 bases in between. This CDR3 is built from 14 residues. Germline V gene data show CDR1 as MNHNY and CDR2 as SVGAGI (reference sequence).

The chain joins TRBV10-1 to TRBJ2-7, with 13 bases lining up with TRBD2. With 7 bases clipped from V and 3 bases from J, the junction kept 3 bases outside the gene matches. The CDR3 extends over 14 amino acids. Germline-derived CDR1 and CDR2 are WNHNN and SYGVQD (reference sequence). For the CDR3, the DNA is TGCGCCAGCAAGGGACTAGCGGGGCACTACGAGCAGTACGTC. It is translated as CASKGLAGHYEQYV.

The J gene is TRBJ2-2, the V gene TRBV6-6, with 10 bases aligning to TRBD1. The ends lost 6 bases at V and 3 bases at J; junction bases unmatched: 4. CDR1 is MNHNY and CDR2 is SVGAGI in the germline V gene (reference sequence). CDR3 length equals 15 residues. The CDR3 loop reads CASRRTGGDTGELFF. As DNA, the CDR3 is TGTGCCAGCAGGAGGACAGGGGGAGACACCGGGGAGCTGTTTTTT.

The rearrangement links TRBV19 to TRBJ2-1, with 7 bases aligning to TRBD1. Losses at the gene ends were 8 bases for V and 1 base for J; bases not matched to a gene: 11. Germline V gives CDR1 LNHDA, CDR2 SQIVND (reference sequence). The CDR3 contains 16 residues. The CDR3 DNA reads as TGTGCCAGTTCAACTCGGACAGGCGGTTCCTACAATGAGCAGTTCTTC. Protein sequence: CASSTRTGGSYNEQFF.

For the CDR3, the DNA is TGTGCCAGACAGGCCCAGTCCGGAAACACCATATATTTT. Protein sequence: CARQAQSGNTIYF. The chain employs TRBV2 and TRBJ1-3, with D possibly being TRBD1 (5 bases). V dropped 9 bases and J dropped 4 bases, with 13 bases sitting between them. Germline V gene data show CDR1 as SNHLY and CDR2 as FYNNEI. CDR3 length: 13 amino acids.

The chain joins TRBV18 to TRBJ1-2; D not resolved. Germline lookup yields CDR1 KGHSH and CDR2 LQKENI. Trimming removed 6 bases from V and 2 bases from J, with 10 bases in between. The length of the CDR3 is 13 residues. The CDR3 loop reads CASSQDVNYGYTF. The CDR3 coding sequence is TGTGCCAGCTCCCAGGACGTAAACTATGGCTACACCTTC.

This clone has just a few counts. This sequence joins TRBV4-3 and TRBJ1-2; unclear D gene. This CDR3 has 14 residues. The ends were cut back, 3 bases at V and 6 bases at J, with 14 bases in the middle. Germline V gives CDR1 LGHNA, CDR2 YSLEER. The CDR3 DNA reads as TGCGCCAGCAGCCAGAGAGGTGGAGGGAATGGCTACACCTTC. This encodes CASSQRGGGNGYTF.

This clone showed up just once. J is TRBJ2-7 and V is TRBV27; D not resolved. The CDR3 covers 14 residues. V lost 5 bases to trimming and J lost 3 bases, with 14 bases between them. Germline loops: CDR1 MNHEY, CDR2 SMNVEV (reference sequence). The CDR3 is CASSGDKPYYEQYF. The CDR3, as DNA: TGTGCCAGCAGTGGCGACAAGCCGTACTACGAGCAGTACTTC.

This clone was found a few times. This rearrangement joins TRBV7-9 to TRBJ1-2, with TRBD1 matching over 7 bases. Germline CDR1 and CDR2: SEHNR and FQNEAQ (reference sequence). The ends lost 11 bases at V and 4 bases at J; junction bases unmatched: 7. The CDR3 sequence is 12 residues long. The CDR3 here is CAVADRPYGYTF. In nucleotides, the CDR3 is TGTGCCGTAGCGGACAGGCCCTATGGCTACACCTTC.

The chain combines TRBV18 with TRBJ1-6; D gene uncertain. There are 13 residues in the CDR3. From germline, CDR1 is KGHSH and CDR2 LQKENI. Trimming took 6 bases from V and 7 from J, leaving 10 bases between them. CDR3 nucleotide sequence: TGTGCCAGCTCCGCGGTACGGAATTCACCCCTCCACTTT. Translation gives CASSAVRNSPLHF.

This chain connects TRBV6-6 to TRBJ2-2; the D gene is possibly TRBD1 (5 bases). The CDR3 spans 16 residues. V lost 0 bases and J lost 1, with 9 bases in between. Germline V gene lookup returns CDR1 MNHNY and CDR2 SVGAGI (reference sequence). This CDR3 reads CASSYSQGGNTGELFF. The CDR3 nucleotides are TGTGCCAGCAGTTACTCTCAGGGCGGGAACACCGGGGAGCTGTTTTTT.